A single sample gave rise to the 17 T cell receptor beta chains below, sequenced in a study of beta chain features in type 1 diabetes. The investigators reverse transcribed all of the isolated RNA, so they sequenced expressed TCRB transcripts. Measured with immunoSEQ multiplex PCR; TCRdb has only the in-frame clones, and not every one. The sample lists more than 150,000 clones; 10% to 15% were seen once. Sequencing was performed on central memory CD4+ T cells from blood. Source of these receptors: a woman aged 18 to 35 in good health.

The V call is TRBV7-8, the J call TRBJ2-1; weak D call: TRBD1 (6 bases). The CDR3 has 14 residues. Germline V gives CDR1 SGHVS, CDR2 FQNEAQ. The V and J ends lost 1 base and 9 bases respectively, with 13 bases between them. CDR3 sequence: CASSLGQVFGEQFF. In DNA, the CDR3 is TGTGCCAGCAGCTTAGGACAGGTGTTCGGTGAGCAGTTCTTC. Based on the CDR3 plus reference TRBV7-8 and TRBJ2-1, the full variable domain is GAGVSQSPRYKVAKRGQDVALRCDPISGHVSLFWYQQALGQGPEFLTYFQNEAQLDKSGLPSDRFFAERPEGSVSTLKIQRTQQEDSAVYLCASSLGQVFGEQFFGPGTRLTVL.

This clone was seen only a few times. The rearrangement joins TRBV7-9 to TRBJ2-7; TRBD2 might be the D (6 bases). Germline V gives CDR1 SEHNR, CDR2 FQNEAQ (reference sequence). This CDR3 has 13 amino acids. Trimming left V 3 bases short and J 11 bases short, with 17 bases between. The CDR3 loop is CASSFTWLEGKYF. The CDR3 DNA is TGTGCCAGCAGCTTCACCTGGCTGGAGGGAAAGTACTTC.

The chain has TRBV19 and TRBJ1-5, with D possibly matching TRBD1 (5 bases). Trimming removed 3 bases from V and 2 bases from J, with 8 bases in between. Germline values: CDR1 LNHDA, CDR2 SQIVND (reference sequence). CDR3 length equals 14 residues. CDR3 nucleotides: TGTGCCAGTAGTATGATAGGGGGCAATCAGCCCCAGCATTTT. Its protein product is CASSMIGGNQPQHF.

This clone was detected only a few times. The chain combines TRBV29-1 with TRBJ2-7, with TRBD1 identical over 9 bases. V dropped 8 bases and J dropped 5; count of bases not matched to a gene: 7. CDR1 is SQVTM and CDR2 is ANQGSEA in the germline V gene. This CDR3 has 12 amino acids. CDR3 coding DNA: TGCAGCATTCAAGGACAGGGGAACGAGCAGTACTTC. The encoded protein is CSIQGQGNEQYF.

The gene calls are TRBV30 and TRBJ2-1; D ambiguous. Germline V CDR1 and CDR2: GTSNPN, SVGIG (reference sequence). V lost 2 bases and J 4 bases, leaving 6 bases between the germline ends. The CDR3 sequence is 12 residues long. In DNA form, the CDR3 reads TGTGCCTGGAGTCACAATTACAATGAGCAGTTCTTC. Translation: CAWSHNYNEQFF. Based on the CDR3 plus reference TRBV30 and TRBJ2-1, the full variable domain is SQTIHQWPATLVQPVGSPLSLECTVEGTSNPNLYWYRQAAGRGLQLLFYSVGIGQISSEVPQNLSASRPQDRQFILSSKKLLLSDSGFYLCAWSHNYNEQFFGPGTRLTVL.

This clone was counted between two and nine times. The rearrangement uses TRBV7-2 and TRBJ2-5; TRBD2 might be the D (6 bases). This CDR3 is built from 15 residues. CDR1 and CDR2 (germline): SGHTA, FQGNSA. V was cut by 3 bases and J by 4 bases, with 15 bases left in between. In DNA form, the CDR3 reads TGTGCCAGCAGCTTCCCTCGGACGGAGGGAGAGACCCAGTACTTC. Amino acids: CASSFPRTEGETQYF.

This clone was recorded a few times. V gene TRBV7-2 combines with J gene TRBJ2-3; 12 bases align to TRBD2. The CDR3 length is 16 residues. Germline-derived CDR1 and CDR2 are SGHTA and FQGNSA. Losses at the gene ends were 6 bases for V and 0 bases for J; bases not matched to a gene: 4. CDR3 sequence reads: CASRGLAGLSTDTQYF. CDR3 nucleotides: TGTGCCAGCAGGGGACTAGCGGGTTTGAGCACAGATACGCAGTATTTT.

This clone was observed a handful of times. The J gene is TRBJ2-2, the V gene TRBV6-1; no reliable D call. Germline assignment: CDR1 MNHNS and CDR2 SASEGT. V was shortened by 1 base and J by 4 bases, with 10 bases between the two germline ends. This CDR3 has 15 residues. The DNA for the CDR3 is TGTGCCAGCAGTGAAGGGCTAGTTTCCACCGGGGAGCTGTTTTTT. This codes for CASSEGLVSTGELFF.

Only a few counts were recorded for this clone. This CDR3 is CASSRPPGQGNHEQYF. CDR3 bases: TGTGCCAGCAGCCGACCCCCGGGACAGGGGAACCACGAGCAGTACTTC. The chain carries TRBV7-2 and TRBJ2-7, with 10 bases fitting TRBD1. Germline assignment: CDR1 SGHTA and CDR2 FQGNSA. This CDR3 is built from 16 residues. V shed 5 bases, J shed 5 bases, and the junction held 12 bases outside the gene matches.

This clone was found a few times. The chain recombines TRBV28 with TRBJ2-1, with TRBD2 identical over 9 bases. This CDR3 comprises 15 residues. Germline V CDR1 and CDR2: MDHEN, SYDVKM. After removal of 2 bases from V and 10 bases from J, the junction contained 9 bases not matched to a gene. The CDR3 DNA reads TGTGCCAGCAGTTTAGCGACTAGCGGCTCACACGAGCAGTTCTTC. This translates into CASSLATSGSHEQFF.

This clone was seen a handful of times. The chain joins TRBV6-5 to TRBJ1-2; weak D call: TRBD1 (6 bases). The V and J ends lost 6 bases and 2 bases respectively, with 10 bases between them. From germline, CDR1 is MNHEY and CDR2 SVGAGI. CDR3 length: 13 amino acids. The CDR3: CASRRGQNYGYTF. CDR3 coding DNA: TGTGCCAGCAGGCGCGGACAGAACTATGGCTACACCTTC.

This clone has just a few counts. CDR3 protein: CASMRGDSIYEQYF. The CDR3 coding sequence is TGTGCCAGCATGCGGGGGGACAGTATCTACGAGCAGTACTTC. The J gene is TRBJ2-7, the V gene TRBV28; a possible D gene is TRBD2 (8 bases). CDR3 length equals 14 residues. Trimming shortened V by 7 bases and J by 3 bases, and 16 bases separated the two germline ends. CDR1 and CDR2 from the germline V gene are MDHEN and SYDVKM.

The chain recombines TRBV5-1 with TRBJ2-7; no clear D. The germline CDR1 and CDR2 sequences are SGHRS and YFSETQ. The CDR3 covers 13 residues. Trimming left V 5 bases short and J 2 bases short, with 11 bases between. CDR3 in DNA: TGCGCCAGCAGTTCCACAGCTACCTACGAGCAGTACTTC. It translates to CASSSTATYEQYF.

This clone was counted a few times. The rearrangement uses TRBV30 and TRBJ2-7; 7 nucleotides align to TRBD2. Germline CDR1 GTSNPN, CDR2 SVGIG (reference sequence). The CDR3 length is 13 residues. Trimming cost V 2 bases and J 3 bases; bases outside gene matches: 4. CDR3 coding DNA: TGTGCCTGGAGTCCGGGACTACTCTACGAGCAGTACTTC. Translation gives CAWSPGLLYEQYF.

The V gene is TRBV11-3, the J gene TRBJ2-1; D possibly corresponds to TRBD2 (5 bases). Germline V lookup: CDR1 SGHNT, CDR2 YENEEA. V gave up 7 bases and J gave up 5 bases, with 15 bases separating them. This CDR3 region has 14 residues. The CDR3 sequence is CASKRMNGDNEQFF. CDR3 nucleotide sequence: TGTGCCAGCAAGAGGATGAACGGGGACAATGAGCAGTTCTTC.

V is TRBV9 and J is TRBJ1-2; D is ambiguous. The CDR3 length is 13 residues. Germline CDR1 reads SGDLS; CDR2 reads YYNGEE. Deletions cut 0 bases from V and 2 bases from J, with 5 bases between. CDR3 DNA sequence: TGTGCCAGCAGCGTAGCTAGCAACTATGGCTACACCTTC. It is translated as CASSVASNYGYTF.

This clone was seen a handful of times. The chain combines TRBV2 with TRBJ2-7, with a tentative D call TRBD2 (6 bases). The CDR3 has 13 residues. Germline lookup yields CDR1 SNHLY and CDR2 FYNNEI. V dropped 5 bases and J dropped 3 bases, with 11 bases sitting between them. The CDR3 DNA follows: TGTGCCAGCAGTCTCGGACTAAACTACGAGCAGTACTTC. Encoded protein: CASSLGLNYEQYF.